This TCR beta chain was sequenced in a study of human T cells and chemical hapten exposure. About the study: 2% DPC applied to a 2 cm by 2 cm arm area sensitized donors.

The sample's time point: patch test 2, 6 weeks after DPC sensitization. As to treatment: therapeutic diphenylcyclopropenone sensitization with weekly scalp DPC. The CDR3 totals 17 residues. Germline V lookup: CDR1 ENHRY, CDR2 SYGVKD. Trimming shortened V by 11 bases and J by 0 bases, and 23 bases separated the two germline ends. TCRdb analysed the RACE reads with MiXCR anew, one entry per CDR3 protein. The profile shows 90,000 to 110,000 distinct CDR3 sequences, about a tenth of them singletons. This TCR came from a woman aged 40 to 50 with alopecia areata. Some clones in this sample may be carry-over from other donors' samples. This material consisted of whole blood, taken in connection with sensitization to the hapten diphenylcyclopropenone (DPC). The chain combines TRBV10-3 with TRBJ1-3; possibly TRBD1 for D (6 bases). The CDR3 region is CAGGQLPSTTSGNTIYF. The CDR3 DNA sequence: TGTGCCGGGGGGCAGCTCCCAAGTACGACCTCTGGAAACACCATATATTTT.